What follows are 23 T cell receptor beta chains derived from one specimen sequenced in a study of blood T cell repertoires in COVID-19. Generated by immunoSEQ multiplex PCR, the TCRdb table keeps only in-frame clones and is missing some. The sample comprises roughly 200,000 clones, 65% to 85% of which are singletons, and over 6.5% rests with the top ten. Source material: peripheral blood. Receptors were obtained from a woman aged 40 to 50 with COVID-19, enrolled during active disease.

This clone was picked up a small number of times. V gene TRBV5-1 combines with J gene TRBJ1-2; 8 bases match TRBD1. Per the germline V gene, CDR1 is SGHRS and CDR2 is YFSETQ. The CDR3 runs 14 residues. J was trimmed by 4 bases and V by 3 bases; bases with no gene match: 5. The CDR3 spells CASSSDRDLYGYTF. In DNA form, the CDR3 reads TGCGCCAGCAGCTCGGACAGGGACCTCTATGGCTACACCTTC.

Only a few counts were recorded for this clone. V is TRBV11-2 and J is TRBJ1-1; no definite D call. Germline V gene lookup returns CDR1 SGHAT and CDR2 FQNNGV. CDR3 size: 15 residues. With 5 bases removed from V and 4 bases from J, the gap between germline ends came to 17 bases. As DNA, the CDR3 is TGTGCCAGCAGCCCCCCGGGTCTTGGATTCACTGAAGCTTTCTTT. Encoded protein: CASSPPGLGFTEAFF.

This clone has more than one count but fewer than ten. Distinct nucleotide sequences in the sample also encode this CDR3. V usage is TRBV6-5 and J usage is TRBJ1-1; 8 bases line up with TRBD1. CDR1 is MNHEY and CDR2 is SVGAGI in the germline V gene. The CDR3 is made up of 13 amino acids. J gave up 5 bases and V 5 bases, and 4 bases lay outside the gene matches. Here the CDR3 DNA reads TGTGCCAGCAGTCGGACAGGGAGGACTGAAGCTTTCTTT. Its translation: CASSRTGRTEAFF.

This chain uses TRBV19 with TRBJ1-1; D remains unclear. The V end was cut by 8 bases, the J end by 4 bases, with 14 bases between. This CDR3 contains 13 residues. Per the germline V gene, CDR1 is LNHDA and CDR2 is SQIVND (reference sequence). CDR3 sequence: CASSRPPSTEAFF. The CDR3 DNA reads as TGTGCCAGTTCGCGGCCCCCGAGCACTGAAGCTTTCTTT.

The chain links TRBV5-1 to TRBJ1-2, with TRBD1 identical over 10 bases. CDR1 is SGHRS, CDR2 YFSETQ, per germline. The length of the CDR3 is 15 residues. The junction had 7 bases not matched to a gene; V was cut back by 1 base and J by 7 bases. The CDR3 DNA reads as TGCGCCAGCAGCTTGCGCGGGACAGGGGAGAGTGGCTACACCTTC. Translated: CASSLRGTGESGYTF.

This chain connects TRBV12-5 to TRBJ2-1; D remains ambiguous. V dropped 4 bases and J dropped 2 bases, with 6 bases sitting between them. CDR1 is LGHNT and CDR2 is FRNRAP in the germline V gene. The CDR3 is made up of 13 amino acids. The CDR3 sequence: CASGSQTYNEQFF. Here the CDR3 DNA reads TGTGCTAGTGGTTCCCAGACCTACAATGAGCAGTTCTTC.

This clone was seen more than once but under ten times. The chain joins TRBV2 to TRBJ1-6; D remains unclear. The germline V gene has CDR1 SNHLY and CDR2 FYNNEI. The CDR3 contains 14 residues. The V and J ends lost 6 bases and 7 bases respectively, with 13 bases between them. The CDR3 loop is CASSFKTSNSPLHF. CDR3 nucleotide sequence: TGTGCCAGCAGCTTCAAGACTTCAAATTCACCCCTCCACTTT.

The chain links TRBV10-1 to TRBJ2-7, with unresolved D. The CDR3 is 11 residues long. V dropped 3 bases and J dropped 2 bases, with 2 bases sitting between them. Germline values: CDR1 WNHNN, CDR2 SYGVQD (reference sequence). The CDR3 loop reads CASSDAYEQYF. DNA for the CDR3: TGCGCCAGCAGTGACGCCTACGAGCAGTACTTC.

The CDR3 DNA follows: TGTGCCAGCAGTTCTGTGGCGGGATTGGGGACGCAGTATTTT. It yields the protein CASSSVAGLGTQYF. The chain is built from TRBV27 and TRBJ2-3; a possible D gene is TRBD2 (6 bases). Per germline, CDR1 MNHEY and CDR2 SMNVEV (reference sequence). Deletions cut 4 bases from V and 9 bases from J, with 17 bases between. CDR3 size: 14 residues.

V is TRBV12-3 or TRBV12-4 and J is TRBJ2-7, with a weak D call TRBD2 (6 bases). CDR3 length: 13 residues. The ends were cut back, 5 bases at V and 2 bases at J, with 10 bases in the middle. DNA for the CDR3: TGTGCCAGCAGTGCTACTAGCCCCTACGAGCAGTACTTC. Translated: CASSATSPYEQYF.

J is TRBJ1-4 and V is TRBV9; perhaps TRBD1 as D (6 bases). V was trimmed by 7 bases and J by 4 bases, leaving 11 bases between them. The CDR3 contains 13 residues. Germline V gene lookup returns CDR1 SGDLS and CDR2 YYNGEE. CDR3 sequence reads: CASGDRFNEKLFF. In nucleotides, the CDR3 is TGTGCCAGCGGAGACAGGTTTAATGAAAAACTGTTTTTT. Full variable domain (missing parts from reference TRBV9 and TRBJ1-4): DSGVTQTPKHLITATGQRVTLRCSPRSGDLSVYWYQQSLDQGLQFLIQYYNGEERAKGNILERFSAQQFPDLHSELNLSSLELGDSALYFCASGDRFNEKLFFGSGTQLSVL.

V usage is TRBV4-1 and J usage is TRBJ1-5; the D gene is possibly TRBD1 (5 bases). Germline V gene lookup returns CDR1 MGHRA and CDR2 YSYEKL. The germline V and J ends were trimmed by 0 bases and 7 bases, with 16 bases remaining between them. The CDR3 covers 16 residues. The DNA of the CDR3 is TGCGCCAGCAGCCAAGATTTGGGTAGGGAGGGGCAGCCCCAGCATTTT. It yields the protein CASSQDLGREGQPQHF.

This chain uses TRBV6-1 with TRBJ2-7; D gene ambiguous. V was shortened by 2 bases and J by 5 bases, with 10 bases between the two germline ends. CDR1 is MNHNS, CDR2 SASEGT, per germline. This CDR3 has 13 amino acids. The CDR3 coding sequence is TGTGCCAGCAGTGAATCAGGTGTCGACGAGCAGTACTTC. Its translation is CASSESGVDEQYF.

The rearrangement uses TRBV27 and TRBJ2-2, with 7 nucleotides matching TRBD2. This CDR3 spans 15 amino acids. The V and J ends lost 2 bases and 4 bases, in that order; junction bases with no gene match: 4. CDR1 is MNHEY and CDR2 is SMNVEV in the germline V gene (reference sequence). The CDR3 loop reads CASSLGGVVTGELFF. The CDR3 nucleotides are TGTGCCAGCAGTTTAGGGGGGGTCGTCACCGGGGAGCTGTTTTTT.

This clone was seen just once. This sequence joins TRBV7-9 and TRBJ2-6, with a tentative D call TRBD1 (5 bases). Trimming shortened V by 1 base and J by 4 bases, and 8 bases separated the two germline ends. The CDR3 contains 15 residues. Germline assignment: CDR1 SEHNR and CDR2 FQNEAQ (reference sequence). For the CDR3, the DNA is TGTGCCAGCAGCTTAGGGGGCACAGGGGCCAACGTCCTGACTTTC. The encoded protein is CASSLGGTGANVLTF.

CDR3 sequence reads: CASSLSGGDDNEQFF. The CDR3 DNA sequence: TGTGCCAGCAGTTTAAGCGGGGGAGATGACAATGAGCAGTTCTTC. The chain joins TRBV28 to TRBJ2-1; TRBD2 matches 8 bases. The germline V gene encodes CDR1 MDHEN and CDR2 SYDVKM. The CDR3 is 15 amino acids. V was clipped by 2 bases and J by 5 bases; unmatched bases: 5.

This clone was picked up a small number of times. The chain uses TRBV5-4 and TRBJ2-7; TRBD2 might be the D (5 bases). Germline values: CDR1 SGHNT, CDR2 YYREEE (reference sequence). The CDR3 consists of 14 residues. Trimming stripped 4 bases from V and 2 bases from J, with 13 bases between. DNA of the CDR3: TGTGCCAGCAGCCACGAACCCGGGGCCTACGAGCAGTACTTC. This gives the protein CASSHEPGAYEQYF.

The J gene is TRBJ1-1, the V gene TRBV12-3 or TRBV12-4; no definite D call. The V and J ends lost 5 bases and 8 bases respectively, with 12 bases between them. The CDR3 sequence is 12 residues long. CDR3 DNA sequence: TGTGCCAGCAGTCTGAGGCGAGGCGAAGCTTTCTTT. Its translation is CASSLRRGEAFF.

The chain links TRBV2 to TRBJ2-7; D is unclear. The germline gives CDR1 SNHLY, CDR2 FYNNEI. V lost 7 bases and J 2 bases, leaving 18 bases between the germline ends. The CDR3 runs to 15 residues. CDR3 DNA sequence: TGTGCCAGCACTGACTTCCCCGGTCCCCCCTACGAGCAGTACTTC. It translates to CASTDFPGPPYEQYF.

The gene calls are TRBV7-8 and TRBJ2-3, with D perhaps TRBD2 (6 bases). Germline-derived CDR1 and CDR2 are SGHVS and FQNEAQ. The CDR3 contains 16 residues. V lost 5 bases to trimming and J lost 5 bases, with 20 bases between them. The CDR3: CASSGGLGGRRDTQYF. The CDR3 coding sequence is TGTGCCAGCAGCGGAGGCCTTGGGGGGAGGAGAGATACGCAGTATTTT.

The chain carries TRBV12-5 and TRBJ2-2; 9 bases line up with TRBD2. Losses at the gene ends were 0 bases for V and 6 bases for J; bases not matched to a gene: 11. In germline, CDR1 is LGHNT, CDR2 FRNRAP. The CDR3 runs 18 residues. The CDR3 DNA reads as TGTGCTAGTGGTTTGGTAGGAGTGGTGCGGGAGGGCGCCGGGGAGCTGTTTTTT. Protein product: CASGLVGVVREGAGELFF.

CDR3 coding DNA: TGTGCCAGCAGTGAATTCCAGGGCTCTAACTATGGCTACACCTTC. Amino acids: CASSEFQGSNYGYTF. The chain uses TRBV6-1 and TRBJ1-2, with D maybe TRBD1 (5 bases). This CDR3 has 15 amino acids. The germline V gene encodes CDR1 MNHNS and CDR2 SASEGT. The V end lost 2 bases, the J end lost 0 bases, and 10 bases lay between the germline ends.

The chain combines TRBV7-2 with TRBJ2-1; 8 bases are shared with TRBD2. The CDR3 spans 15 residues. Unmatched junction bases numbered 4, after V lost 6 bases and J lost 0 bases. The V gene's germline CDR1 is SGHTA and CDR2 FQGNSA. Written as DNA, the CDR3 is TGTGCCAGCAGTTGGCTAGCGGGCTCCTACAATGAGCAGTTCTTC. Amino acids: CASSWLAGSYNEQFF.